A selection of T cell receptor beta chains follows, all from one sample in a study of tumor and adjacent non-tumor tissue in lung cancer. Using its own MiXCR run on the multiplex PCR reads, TCRdb lists one record per CDR3 protein. The sample gives 120,000 or so distinct CDR3 sequences, over 65% of which show up once; 9.5% to 15% is in the top ten. What was sequenced was lung tumor tissue. Every receptor here comes from a man in his thirties or forties with non-small cell lung cancer. CDR3s include the opening cysteine and the closing phenylalanine or tryptophan. The order of the fields is D gene, V gene, clone size, CDR3 length, J gene, CDR3 protein, CDR3 DNA. D genes are given only for firm matches. Some rows mark clone size as missing; the rest say once, few, many or name a class of expanded clone.

TRBD1	TRBV18	.	14	TRBJ2-7	CASLGQGSSYEQYF	TGTGCCAGCCTAGGACAGGGGAGCTCCTACGAGCAGTACTTC
.	TRBV20-1	.	12	TRBJ1-4	CNARALGQKLFF	TGCAATGCTAGGGCGCTGGGACAAAAACTGTTTTTT
.	TRBV5-1	.	13	TRBJ1-1	CASRSRGGTEAFF	TGCGCCAGCAGATCAAGAGGCGGAACTGAAGCTTTCTTT
.	TRBV12-3/TRBV12-4	.	15	TRBJ2-2	CASSFDATNTGELFF	TGTGCCAGCAGTTTTGACGCGACCAACACCGGGGAGTTGTTTTTT
.	TRBV6-5	.	12	TRBJ1-3	CASGNSGNTIYF	TGTGCCAGCGGTAACTCTGGAAACACCATATATTTT
.	TRBV6-5	medium-sized	15	TRBJ1-2	CASSYGGGADYGYTF	TGTGCCAGCAGTTACGGGGGGGGCGCGGACTATGGCTACACCTTC
.	TRBV5-1	once	14	TRBJ1-1	CASSLAGGDTEALF	TGCGCCAGCAGCTTGGCCGGGGGAGACACTGAAGCTTTATTT
TRBD2	TRBV4-1	many	15	TRBJ2-5	CASSPPGLAEETQYF	TGCGCCAGCAGCCCTCCGGGACTAGCGGAAGAGACCCAGTACTTC
.	TRBV5-5	.	14	TRBJ1-1	CASSLGCLNTEAFF	TGTGCCAGCAGCCTGGGATGTCTGAACACTGAAGCTTTCTTT
.	TRBV6-5	.	13	TRBJ2-3	CASRVRAGRTQYF	TGTGCCAGCCGGGTCAGGGCAGGTCGTACGCAGTATTTT
.	TRBV20-1	once	13	TRBJ1-1	CSAVMGWGNEAFF	TGCAGTGCCGTTATGGGGTGGGGGAATGAAGCTTTCTTT
TRBD2	TRBV5-5	.	14	TRBJ2-3	CASSTPGGPDTQYF	TGTGCCAGCAGTACACCGGGGGGGCCAGATACGCAGTATTTT
.	TRBV6-5	.	15	TRBJ2-1	CASCPRPSSYNEQFF	TGTGCCAGCTGCCCTCGTCCCAGCTCCTACAATGAGCAGTTCTTC
.	TRBV20-1	many	15	TRBJ2-1	CSASGRAGRYNEQFF	TGCAGTGCGAGTGGGCGGGCAGGGAGGTACAATGAGCAGTTCTTC
.	TRBV20-1	.	14	TRBJ1-4	CSAPGWGTNEKLFF	TGCAGTGCTCCCGGGTGGGGTACCAATGAAAAACTGTTTTTT
.	TRBV6-5	.	15	TRBJ1-5	CASSYSGTGKQPQHF	TGTGCCAGCAGTTACTCAGGGACTGGCAAACAGCCCCAGCATTTT
TRBD2	TRBV18	.	13	TRBJ2-1	CASSPPGSGPQFF	TGTGCCAGCTCACCCCCGGGTAGCGGGCCGCAGTTCTTC
.	TRBV28	few	17	TRBJ2-1	CASSFSPNTSSYNEQFF	TGTGCCAGCAGTTTCTCCCCCAACACGAGCTCCTACAATGAGCAGTTCTTC
.	TRBV20-1	many	13	TRBJ1-5	CSASEGFLQPQHF	TGCAGTGCTAGCGAGGGGTTCCTACAGCCCCAGCATTTT
TRBD2	TRBV11-1	.	15	TRBJ2-1	CTSSLLAGDYNEQFF	TGTACTAGCAGCTTACTAGCGGGAGACTACAATGAGCAGTTCTTC
.	TRBV14	.	11	TRBJ1-1	CASSAGSEAFF	TGTGCCAGTAGCGCAGGTTCTGAAGCTTTCTTT
.	TRBV30	.	13	TRBJ2-7	CAWSRGASYEQYF	TGTGCCTGGAGTAGAGGCGCATCCTACGAGCAGTACTTC
.	TRBV4-1	many	12	TRBJ1-2	CASSQAGYGYTF	TGCGCCAGCAGCCAAGCAGGCTATGGCTACACCTTC
.	TRBV11-3	once	13	TRBJ1-4	CASSLVSCETLFF	TGTGCTAGCAGCTTAGTGTCCTGTGAAACACTGTTTTTT
.	TRBV11-2	.	15	TRBJ2-1	CASSSAWCSGNEQSF	TGTGCCAGCAGCTCAGCATGGTGTAGCGGCAATGAGCAGTCCTTC
.	TRBV6-4	few	15	TRBJ2-3	CASSDSLIITDTQYF	TGTGCCAGCAGTGACTCTCTGATAATCACAGATACGCAGTATTTT
.	TRBV11-3	.	12	TRBJ2-3	CVSSFERDTQYF	TGTGTCAGCAGCTTCGAGCGAGATACGCAGTATTTT
TRBD1	TRBV20-1	many	11	TRBJ1-1	CSADRDSRAFF	TGCAGTGCAGACCGGGACAGTCGGGCTTTCTTT
TRBD2	TRBV11-1	.	16	TRBJ2-3	CASSMGAGAATDTQYF	TGTGCCAGCAGCATGGGAGCGGGAGCGGCCACAGATACGCAGTATTTT
.	TRBV6-6	many	14	TRBJ1-5	CASIPGHRNQPQHF	TGTGCCAGCATTCCGGGACATCGGAATCAGCCCCAGCATTTT
.	TRBV10-3	.	16	TRBJ1-5	CAILPPGGGDNQPQHF	TGTGCCATCCTACCCCCGGGGGGAGGCGACAATCAGCCCCAGCATTTT
.	TRBV20-1	.	14	TRBJ2-1	CSAQRGPIYNEQFF	TGCAGTGCACAACGGGGGCCCATCTACAATGAGCAGTTCTTC
.	TRBV6-5	.	11	TRBJ2-5	CASSYRETQYF	TGTGCCAGTAGTTATAGGGAGACCCAGTACTTC
TRBD1	TRBV20-1	.	16	TRBJ1-5	CSAIDGGTVGYQAQHF	TGCAGTGCTATAGATGGAGGGACAGTTGGGTATCAGGCCCAGCATTTT
TRBD1	TRBV6-1	many	13	TRBJ1-4	CASTRTGGEKLFF	TGTGCCAGCACCCGGACAGGAGGTGAAAAACTGTTTTTT
.	TRBV15	.	13	TRBJ2-1	CATSREGFNDQFF	TGTGCCACCAGCAGAGAGGGCTTCAACGACCAGTTCTTC
.	TRBV5-4	.	15	TRBJ2-7	CASSRDRTSIWEQYF	TGTGCCAGCAGCCGAGACAGGACGAGCATCTGGGAGCAGTACTTC
.	TRBV10-3	.	14	TRBJ2-3	CAISGRGATDTQYF	TGTGCCATCAGTGGAAGAGGGGCCACAGATACGCAGTATTTT
.	TRBV11-2	.	15	TRBJ2-7	CASSRDYGSNCEQYF	TGCGCCAGCAGTAGGGATTATGGGAGTAACTGCGAGCAGTACTTC
.	TRBV7-9	few	11	TRBJ2-7	CASSSPIEQYF	TGTGCCAGCAGCTCCCCAATCGAGCAGTACTTC
.	TRBV20-1	once	13	TRBJ1-5	CSAMNSHNQAQHF	TGCAGTGCTATGAACAGTCACAATCAGGCCCAGCATTTT
.	TRBV11-1	.	18	TRBJ2-1	CASSHPEGFTGAANEQFF	TGTGCCAGCAGCCACCCTGAGGGTTTTACGGGAGCTGCGAATGAGCAGTTCTTC
TRBD2	TRBV20-1	.	14	TRBJ2-1	CSARLAGGHNKHFF	TGTAGTGCCCGACTAGCGGGAGGGCACAATAAGCACTTCTTC
.	TRBV4-3	.	14	TRBJ1-6	CASNQEVDNSPLQF	TGCGCCAGCAACCAAGAAGTTGATAATTCACCCCTCCAATTT
.	TRBV12-3/TRBV12-4	few	13	TRBJ2-1	CASSSTSNNEQFF	TGTGCCAGCAGTTCTACTAGCAACAATGAGCAGTTCTTC
.	TRBV18	.	13	TRBJ1-1	CASSPRRDFEAFF	TGTGCCAGCTCACCACGCCGGGATTTCGAAGCTTTCTTT
TRBD1	TRBV11-1	.	15	TRBJ1-1	CASSFTTGGGTEAFF	TGTGCCAGCAGCTTCACGACAGGGGGAGGCACTGAAGCTTTCTTT
.	TRBV6-2/TRBV6-3	.	13	TRBJ1-4	CAGSSSGLGKLFF	TGCGCCGGCAGTTCCTCAGGTCTCGGAAAACTGTTTTTT
TRBD2	TRBV5-6	.	16	TRBJ2-3	CDSSLALAGLWDTQYF	TGTGACAGTAGCTTGGCTCTAGCGGGCCTCTGGGATACGCAATATTTT
TRBD1	TRBV20-1	.	13	TRBJ1-4	CSARGQPYEKLFF	TGCAGTGCCAGGGGACAGCCTTATGAAAAACTGTTTTTT
.	TRBV20-1	.	13	TRBJ2-5	CNASPVGKETQCF	TGCAATGCTAGCCCAGTGGGGAAAGAGACCCAGTGCTTC
.	TRBV5-6	many	11	TRBJ2-7	CASRRGGEQYF	TGTGCCAGCAGGAGGGGAGGCGAGCAGTACTTC
TRBD2	TRBV6-6	many	16	TRBJ2-7	CASSFPGLAGSYEQYF	TGTGCCAGCAGTTTCCCGGGACTAGCGGGCTCCTACGAGCAGTACTTC
.	TRBV12-3/TRBV12-4	.	15	TRBJ2-6	CASSFVGPGANVLTF	TGTGCCAGCAGTTTTGTGGGACCTGGGGCCAACGTCCTGACTTTC
.	TRBV6-2/TRBV6-3	many	15	TRBJ1-1	CASSYSIQMNTEAFF	TGTGCCAGCAGTTACTCGATACAGATGAACACTGAAGCTTTCTTT
.	TRBV7-9	few	12	TRBJ2-7	CASSLDIHEQYF	TGTGCCAGCAGCTTAGATATACACGAGCAGTACTTC
TRBD1	TRBV5-4	many	14	TRBJ1-2	CASSLLRQGIGYTF	TGTGCCAGCAGCTTGTTAAGACAGGGGATTGGCTACACCTTC
.	TRBV29-1	few	11	TRBJ1-1	CSVEDEMGAFF	TGCAGCGTTGAAGATGAAATGGGAGCTTTCTTT
TRBD1	TRBV11-1	medium-sized	15	TRBJ2-5	CASSARTGLQETQYF	TGTGCCAGCAGCGCGAGGACAGGGCTCCAAGAGACCCAGTACTTC
.	TRBV5-6	.	13	TRBJ2-3	CASSLMSTDTQYF	TGTGCCAGCAGCCTGATGAGCACAGATACGCAGTATTTT